The clone carrying this T cell receptor (beta chain) was seen repeatedly, ten times or more. Its antigen remains unknown. The data originate from a study of neurological immune-mediated disorders. A single record per CDR3 protein comes from TCRdb applying MiXCR to the 5' RACE reads. Seen here are 65,000 to 90,000 distinct CDR3 sequences, around 10% observed once, and the top ten hold about 2%. Study-wide points: The most TCR clonal expansion was seen in HTLV-1-associated myelopathy, whereas the least was seen in multiple sclerosis, below the level in healthy controls.

This clonotype was obtained from a man aged 40-49 years in good health. The sample taken for sequencing was PBMCs.

For the CDR3, the DNA is TGTGCCAGCAGTGGGGGGGCAGAGGGGGCCAACGTCCTGACTTTC. Residues: CASSGGAEGANVLTF. V gene TRBV25-1 combines with J gene TRBJ2-6; TRBD1 or TRBD2 may be the D gene (6 bases each). CDR1 MGHDK and CDR2 SYGVNS come from the germline V gene. V lost 4 bases, J lost 4 bases, and 11 bases lay in between. There are 15 residues in the CDR3.